These 28 T cell receptor beta chains were all obtained from the same sample, sequenced in a study of T cell repertoires in cytomegalovirus infection. Via MiXCR, TCRdb re-called the reads, giving one row per CDR3 protein. The sample has about 240,000 distinct CDR3 sequences, 12% seen once. The sequenced material came from PBMCs. The receptors shown here come from a human donor in good health (CMV status not recorded). Some clones in this sample may be carry-over from other donors' samples.

At least ten counts were recorded for this clonotype. The chain carries TRBV14 and TRBJ2-7; 7 nucleotides agree with TRBD2. The CDR3 spans 11 residues. CDR1 and CDR2 from the germline V gene are SGHDN and FVKESK. The V segment lost 3 bases and the J segment 7 bases; nucleotides outside the gene matches: 0. CDR3 DNA: TGTGCCAGCAGCCAGGGAGGGGAGCAGTACTTC. Translation: CASSQGGEQYF. The full variable domain, in which reference TRBV14 and TRBJ2-7 provide the parts outside the CDR3, is EAGVTQFPSHSVIEKGQTVTLRCDPISGHDNLYWYRRVMGKEIKFLLHFVKESKQDESGMPNNRFLAERTGGTYSTLKVQPAELEDSGVYFCASSQGGEQYFGPGTRLTVT.

This clonotype occurred many times. This chain connects TRBV7-2 to TRBJ2-6, with D unresolved. This CDR3 has 16 residues. Trimming took off 1 base at V and 8 bases at J, with 15 bases between the two ends. Germline assignment: CDR1 SGHTA and CDR2 FQGNSA. CDR3 coding DNA: TGTGCCAGCAGCTTAGGGCTAACCCGAGATTCCAACGTCCTGACTTTC. This encodes CASSLGLTRDSNVLTF. Looking up the rest from reference TRBV7-2 and TRBJ2-6 gives the full variable domain: GAGVSQSPSNKVTEKGKDVELRCDPISGHTALYWYRQSLGQGLEFLIYFQGNSAPDKSGLPSDRFSAERTGGSVSTLTIQRTQQEDSAVYLCASSLGLTRDSNVLTFGAGSRLTVL.

This clonotype was recorded many times. The chain has TRBV5-5 and TRBJ1-1, with a weak D call TRBD1 (5 bases). V was pared by 0 bases and J by 4 bases, with 13 bases between. The germline CDR1 and CDR2 sequences are SGHKS and YYEKEE (reference sequence). This CDR3 has 15 amino acids. For the CDR3, the DNA is TGTGCCAGCAGCTTGGTTTATCCCGGGGGCACTGAAGCTTTCTTT. Translating it yields CASSLVYPGGTEAFF.

This clonotype has a handful of counts. This chain joins TRBV10-3 and TRBJ1-1, with 7 bases aligning to TRBD1. Germline CDR1 reads ENHRY; CDR2 reads SYGVKD. This CDR3 contains 15 residues. Losses at the gene ends were 1 base for V and 1 base for J; bases not matched to a gene: 3. For the CDR3, the DNA is TGTGCCATCAGTGAGTACCGACAGGGGAACACTGAAGCTTTCTTT. Translation gives CAISEYRQGNTEAFF.

The rearrangement links TRBV30 to TRBJ1-5; D is perhaps TRBD1 (5 bases). CDR1 and CDR2 (germline): GTSNPN, SVGIG (reference sequence). The V and J ends lost 6 bases and 3 bases respectively, with 15 bases between them. The CDR3 runs to 14 residues. The CDR3 region has the DNA TGTGCCTGTACCGGGACCGGGGCCAATCAGCCCCAGCATTTT. Encoded protein: CACTGTGANQPQHF.

The CDR3 protein is CAITRGIQETQYF. The CDR3, as DNA: TGTGCCATCACACGGGGCATACAAGAGACCCAGTACTTC. This chain uses TRBV10-3 with TRBJ2-5, with D possibly being TRBD1 or TRBD2 (5 bases each). The CDR3 contains 13 residues. The V end was cut by 7 bases, the J end by 2 bases, with 11 bases between. CDR1 and CDR2 (germline): ENHRY, SYGVKD.

This clonotype has a count of ten or more. The V gene is TRBV29-1, the J gene TRBJ1-2; D is ambiguous. V was trimmed by 3 bases and J by 2 bases, leaving 4 bases between them. The CDR3 contains 11 residues. Germline loops: CDR1 SQVTM, CDR2 ANQGSEA. CDR3 in amino acids: CSVDNNYGYTF. CDR3 DNA: TGCAGCGTTGATAACAACTATGGCTACACCTTC.

The V and J genes are TRBV6-1 and TRBJ2-1, with D perhaps TRBD1 (5 bases). V was cut by 5 bases and J by 8 bases, with 10 bases left in between. Germline CDR1 MNHNS, CDR2 SASEGT. The CDR3 is 12 amino acids. The CDR3 sequence is CASSSRVDEQFF. CDR3 bases: TGTGCCAGCAGTTCCAGGGTCGATGAGCAGTTCTTC.

At least ten counts were recorded for this clonotype. The rearrangement uses TRBV7-2 and TRBJ2-1; D call uncertain. V was pared by 1 base and J by 4 bases, with 11 bases between. The CDR3 has 15 residues. The V gene's germline CDR1 is SGHTA and CDR2 FQGNSA. Written as DNA, the CDR3 is TGTGCCAGCAGCTTAGGGGCGGCTAGGTACAATGAGCAGTTCTTC. Encoded protein: CASSLGAARYNEQFF.

The table lists this clonotype with many counts. The chain has TRBV7-2 and TRBJ2-7, with D unresolved. CDR1 and CDR2 (germline): SGHTA, FQGNSA. The CDR3 loop spans 14 amino acids. With 4 bases removed from V and 5 bases from J, the gap between germline ends came to 15 bases. CDR3 in DNA: TGTGCCAGCAGCTCTTACCCAGGAGCCAACGAGCAGTACTTC. Encoded protein: CASSSYPGANEQYF.

This clonotype was detected many times. This sequence joins TRBV11-2 and TRBJ1-5, with a possible D match to TRBD1 (5 bases). CDR1 is SGHAT and CDR2 is FQNNGV in the germline V gene. The V end lost 1 base, the J end lost 7 bases, and 11 bases lay between the germline ends. The CDR3 is made up of 14 amino acids. The CDR3 here is CASSLAGERQPQHF. The CDR3 coding sequence is TGTGCCAGCAGCTTAGCGGGGGAAAGACAGCCCCAGCATTTT. The full variable domain, with the rest looked up from reference TRBV11-2 and TRBJ1-5, is EAGVAQSPRYKIIEKRQSVAFWCNPISGHATLYWYQQILGQGPKLLIQFQNNGVVDDSQLPKDRFSAERLKGVDSTLKIQPAKLEDSAVYLCASSLAGERQPQHFGDGTRLSIL.

This clonotype was seen at least ten times. The rearrangement joins TRBV11-2 to TRBJ2-1; D not certain. This CDR3 has 15 amino acids. The germline V gene has CDR1 SGHAT and CDR2 FQNNGV. With 2 bases removed from V and 8 bases from J, the gap between germline ends came to 16 bases. CDR3 sequence: CASSLIGSRVYEQFF. The CDR3 DNA is TGTGCCAGCAGCTTAATAGGGTCTCGGGTCTATGAGCAGTTCTTC.

This clonotype was seen a few times. This chain uses TRBV12-3 or TRBV12-4 with TRBJ2-1, with D maybe TRBD2 (5 bases). The CDR3 loop spans 14 amino acids. V dropped 5 bases and J dropped 6 bases, with 14 bases sitting between them. CDR3 protein: CASSVGLPSNEQFF. CDR3 in DNA: TGTGCCAGCAGTGTCGGACTGCCAAGCAATGAGCAGTTCTTC.

The chain carries TRBV19 and TRBJ1-1; TRBD1 aligns across 11 bases. CDR3 length: 14 residues. Germline V gene data show CDR1 as LNHDA and CDR2 as SQIVND (reference sequence). The ends lost 5 bases at V and 3 bases at J; junction bases unmatched: 2. CDR3 in amino acids: CASSGGQGDTEAFF. In DNA form, the CDR3 reads TGTGCCAGTAGTGGGGGACAGGGGGACACTGAAGCTTTCTTT.

Ten or more counts support this clonotype. The rearrangement joins TRBV7-6 to TRBJ2-7; D ambiguous. Germline V gene sequence: CDR1 SGHVS, CDR2 FNYEAQ. The CDR3 has 14 residues. Trimming cost V 2 bases and J 5 bases, with 13 bases left between them. The CDR3 region is CASSLTGYINEQYF. The CDR3, as DNA: TGTGCCAGCAGCTTAACCGGCTATATCAACGAGCAGTACTTC.

At least ten counts were recorded for this clonotype. The rearrangement joins TRBV7-3 to TRBJ2-3, with no clear D. The CDR3 covers 13 residues. Germline V gives CDR1 SGHTA, CDR2 FQGTGA. The V and J ends lost 5 bases and 3 bases respectively, with 9 bases between them. CDR3 loop: CASSQPATDTQYF. The CDR3 DNA sequence: TGTGCCAGCAGCCAACCGGCTACAGATACGCAGTATTTT.

This clonotype turned up a few times. The rearrangement links TRBV20-1 to TRBJ2-3; D is unclear. Germline CDR1 reads DFQATT; CDR2 reads SNEGSKA (reference sequence). The CDR3 runs to 11 residues. With 5 bases removed from V and 9 bases from J, the gap between germline ends came to 12 bases. This CDR3 reads CSASPLATQYF. In DNA form, the CDR3 reads TGCAGTGCTTCTCCTCTGGCGACGCAGTATTTT.

This chain links TRBV29-1 with TRBJ1-2; possible D gene TRBD1, 6 bases. The CDR3 spans 12 residues. V lost 7 bases, J lost 4 bases, and 13 bases lay in between. From germline, CDR1 is SQVTM and CDR2 ANQGSEA. CDR3 region: CSARGESYGYTF. CDR3 DNA: TGCAGCGCTAGGGGGGAGAGCTATGGCTACACCTTC.

This clonotype has ten or more counts. V and J are TRBV5-1 and TRBJ2-5; 7 nucleotides line up with TRBD2. V gave up 3 bases and J gave up 5 bases; unmatched junction bases: 10. Germline V CDR1 and CDR2: SGHRS, YFSETQ. The CDR3 contains 15 residues. The CDR3 loop is CASSSSQRGGETQYF. CDR3 nucleotides: TGCGCCAGCAGCTCCTCTCAGCGGGGAGGGGAGACCCAGTACTTC.

The rearrangement joins TRBV7-9 to TRBJ1-4, with D uncertain. V lost 4 bases, J lost 5 bases, and 11 bases lay in between. CDR1 and CDR2 from the germline V gene are SEHNR and FQNEAQ (reference sequence). The CDR3 spans 14 residues. The DNA for the CDR3 is TGTGCCAGCAGCTCGAGGACGGGGAATGAAAAACTGTTTTTT. Translation gives CASSSRTGNEKLFF.

This clonotype was counted ten times or more. V is TRBV12-3 or TRBV12-4 and J is TRBJ2-3; D might be TRBD1 or TRBD2, each matching 5 bases. CDR3 length equals 12 residues. Trimming shortened V by 8 bases and J by 6 bases, and 12 bases separated the two germline ends. The CDR3 loop is CASGAEGDTQYF. The CDR3, as DNA: TGTGCCAGCGGCGCCGAGGGGGATACGCAGTATTTT.

This clonotype showed up many times. The rearrangement links TRBV7-2 to TRBJ2-7; maybe TRBD1 (6 bases). CDR1 and CDR2 from the germline V gene are SGHTA and FQGNSA. This CDR3 has 11 amino acids. Trimming pared 5 bases from V and 11 bases from J, leaving 13 bases between. The CDR3 DNA is TGTGCCAGCAGCAATCAGGCAGGGGAGTACTTC. This encodes CASSNQAGEYF.

This clonotype occurred many times. The gene calls are TRBV7-2 and TRBJ1-5; possible D gene TRBD1, 5 bases. Germline V lookup: CDR1 SGHTA, CDR2 FQGNSA. Trimming cost V 4 bases and J 2 bases, with 9 bases left between them. CDR3 length: 14 amino acids. Here the CDR3 DNA reads TGTGCCAGCAGCTACCGGGACGGCAATCAGCCCCAGCATTTT. This encodes CASSYRDGNQPQHF.

This clonotype was recorded at least ten times. In nucleotides, the CDR3 is TGTGCCAGCGGGCTCCCCTATGGCTACACCTTC. Its translation is CASGLPYGYTF. The rearrangement links TRBV28 to TRBJ1-2, with D hard to call. Germline V gene lookup returns CDR1 MDHEN and CDR2 SYDVKM. The V and J ends lost 8 bases and 4 bases respectively, with 8 bases between them. The CDR3 runs to 11 residues.

In its sample, this clonotype was seen many times. The V and J genes are TRBV7-2 and TRBJ1-6; D is perhaps TRBD1 (6 bases). Germline V CDR1 and CDR2: SGHTA, FQGNSA. CDR3 length equals 17 residues. V lost 1 base, J lost 7 bases, and 17 bases lay in between. The CDR3 nucleotides read TGTGCCAGCAGCTTAGGAGGTGGGGGGCGTGGCAATTCACCCCTCCACTTT. This encodes CASSLGGGGRGNSPLHF.

There are a few counts of this clonotype. The chain combines TRBV6-2 or TRBV6-3 with TRBJ1-4, with 7 bases identical to TRBD1. Germline trimming cut 0 bases from V and 8 bases from J; bases unmatched to any gene: 12. This CDR3 has 17 amino acids. Germline V gene sequence: CDR1 MNHEY, CDR2 SVGEGT. The CDR3 here is CASSYSRWGRGQEKLFF. DNA for the CDR3: TGTGCCAGCAGTTACTCGCGATGGGGGAGGGGGCAGGAAAAACTGTTTTTT.

This chain uses TRBV29-1 with TRBJ2-7; 10 positions agree with TRBD1. With 4 bases clipped from V and 3 bases from J, the junction kept 6 bases outside the gene matches. The CDR3 contains 14 residues. Germline values: CDR1 SQVTM, CDR2 ANQGSEA. The CDR3 sequence: CSVARTGGGYEQYF. The CDR3 bases are TGCAGCGTTGCTAGGACAGGGGGAGGCTACGAGCAGTACTTC.

On this clonotype: A much larger clone sits a single nucleotide away, making a read error possible. The chain has TRBV28 and TRBJ2-7; D may correspond to TRBD1 or TRBD2 (5 bases each). The CDR3 has 13 amino acids. Germline values: CDR1 MDHEN, CDR2 SYDVKM. CDR3 DNA: TGTGCCAGCGGGGGACCGAACTCCTACAAGCAGTACTTC. This codes for CASGGPNSYKQYF.